This TCR beta chain originates from a study of identical twins. Template switching supplied a universal primer site; unique molecular identifiers were carried on the cDNA. One entry per CDR3 protein, called by TCRdb with MiXCR from the 5' RACE reads. This table holds fewer than 250,000 distinct CDR3 sequences, approximately 6.8% found once. Ten or more counts support this clonotype. Its antigen remains unknown. Notes on the study in general: Diverse VJ usage suggested most zero-insertion clonotypes were not invariant T cells. These conclusions were based on statistical analysis (cross-sectional, not following the same donors).

Germline CDR1 and CDR2: SGHDT and YYEEEE. Trimming stripped 0 bases from V and 0 bases from J, with 4 bases between. This CDR3 is 14 amino acids long. These same records also appear under a second study, on yellow fever vaccine responses in identical twins. That work contributes: Twins' vaccine T cell response reportedly gave the appearance of partial convergence and partial personalization.

The sample was CD8+ T cells sorted from blood. The gene calls are TRBV5-6 and TRBJ2-1; no firm D call. The sequence was collected from a woman aged 18-29 years in good health. The CDR3 region is CASSLVNSYNEQFF. In nucleotides, the CDR3 is TGTGCCAGCAGCTTGGTTAACTCCTACAATGAGCAGTTCTTC.